Below are 19 T cell receptor beta chains sequenced from a single sample in a study of memory CD4+ T cells and cytomegalovirus serostatus. Libraries were prepared by immunoSEQ multiplex PCR; TCRdb keeps only in-frame clonotypes and omits some of them. The sample lists some 59,000 clones, 75% to 90% seen once, with about 1% in the top ten. The sort gate was single viable CD3+CD4+CD8-CD45RO+ cells for memory CD4+ T cells. What was sequenced was memory CD4+ T cells from blood. The origin of the receptors is an adult in good health and CMV-seronegative.

This clone was seen just once. This sequence joins TRBV18 and TRBJ2-1; no reliable D call. Trimming pared 3 bases from V and 0 bases from J, leaving 9 bases between. The CDR3 consists of 15 residues. The V gene's germline CDR1 is KGHSH and CDR2 LQKENI. The CDR3: CASSPAPGSYNEQFF. CDR3 nucleotides: TGTGCCAGCTCACCGGCACCAGGCTCCTACAATGAGCAGTTCTTC.

The chain couples TRBV18 to TRBJ2-7; D may correspond to TRBD1 or TRBD2 (5 bases each). Looked up from germline, CDR1 is KGHSH and CDR2 is LQKENI. There are 15 residues in the CDR3. V was shortened by 0 bases and J by 0 bases, with 9 bases between the two germline ends. The CDR3 DNA is TGTGCCAGCTCACCACCGTCCGGGACCTCCTACGAGCAGTACTTC. Residues: CASSPPSGTSYEQYF. The full variable domain, its missing parts supplied by reference TRBV18 and TRBJ2-7, is NAGVMQNPRHLVRRRGQEARLRCSPMKGHSHVYWYRQLPEEGLKFMVYLQKENIIDESGMPKERFSAEFPKEGPSILRIQQVVRGDSAAYFCASSPPSGTSYEQYFGPGTRLTVT.

This chain uses TRBV7-2 with TRBJ2-7; no firm D call. V was shortened by 6 bases and J by 2 bases, with 8 bases between the two germline ends. The germline V gene encodes CDR1 SGHTA and CDR2 FQGNSA. The CDR3 covers 12 residues. Here the CDR3 reads CASSLNPYEQYF. CDR3 coding DNA: TGTGCCAGCAGTCTCAACCCCTACGAGCAGTACTTC.

The genes are TRBV5-1 and TRBJ1-6; 10 bases line up with TRBD1. Trimming at V came to 1 base and at J to 5 bases, leaving 12 bases not matched to a gene. CDR3 length: 19 residues. Germline V lookup: CDR1 SGHRS, CDR2 YFSETQ. This chain's CDR3 is CASSLQFGGQGMDNSPLHF. The CDR3 DNA sequence: TGCGCCAGCAGCTTGCAATTTGGGGGACAGGGGATGGATAATTCACCCCTCCACTTT.

The V call is TRBV7-2, the J call TRBJ2-3; D may be TRBD1 (6 bases). The CDR3 is made up of 15 amino acids. V lost 5 bases and J lost 0, with 12 bases in between. Per the germline V gene, CDR1 is SGHTA and CDR2 is FQGNSA. CDR3 bases: TGTGCCAGCAGCCCCCGCAGGGGTAGCACAGATACGCAGTATTTT. Amino acids: CASSPRRGSTDTQYF.

The genes are TRBV6-1 and TRBJ2-5; no definite D call. Trimming took off 3 bases at V and 1 base at J, with 9 bases between the two ends. Germline assignment: CDR1 MNHNS and CDR2 SASEGT. This CDR3 contains 14 residues. CDR3: CASSDPGFQETQYF. The CDR3 nucleotides read TGTGCCAGCAGTGACCCAGGCTTCCAAGAGACCCAGTACTTC.

The V and J genes are TRBV5-1 and TRBJ2-2; D is unclear. CDR3 length: 17 residues. The V gene's germline CDR1 is SGHRS and CDR2 YFSETQ. V lost 0 bases and J 4 bases, leaving 16 bases between the germline ends. The CDR3: CASSLAVRQVATGELFF. As DNA, the CDR3 is TGCGCCAGCAGCTTGGCGGTTCGGCAGGTGGCCACCGGGGAGCTGTTTTTT.

This chain joins TRBV5-1 and TRBJ1-2; no firm D call. Trimming took off 4 bases at V and 0 bases at J, with 10 bases between the two ends. The CDR3 consists of 14 residues. CDR1 and CDR2 (germline): SGHRS, YFSETQ. This CDR3 is CASSAESSNYGYTF. As DNA, the CDR3 is TGCGCCAGCAGCGCGGAGAGCTCTAACTATGGCTACACCTTC.

The chain joins TRBV14 to TRBJ2-7, with D perhaps given as TRBD1 or TRBD2 (5 bases each). CDR1 SGHDN and CDR2 FVKESK come from the germline V gene. Trimming took off 4 bases at V and 5 bases at J, with 15 bases between the two ends. This CDR3 is built from 14 residues. CDR3 nucleotide sequence: TGTGCCAGCAGCCGGGGACGGAAGACGGACGAGCAGTACTTC. Translating it yields CASSRGRKTDEQYF.

The rearrangement joins TRBV2 to TRBJ1-4, with unresolved D. Germline CDR1 SNHLY, CDR2 FYNNEI. The CDR3 spans 15 residues. V was clipped by 6 bases and J by 1 base, with 12 bases between them. In nucleotides, the CDR3 is TGTGCCAGCAGGCAGAGCACGATAACTAATGAAAAACTGTTTTTT. Translated, it gives CASRQSTITNEKLFF.

The rearrangement joins TRBV7-9 to TRBJ2-7, with 9 bases lining up with TRBD1. The CDR3 runs to 15 residues. Germline V gene sequence: CDR1 SEHNR, CDR2 FQNEAQ (reference sequence). Unmatched junction bases numbered 5, after V lost 2 bases and J lost 3 bases. The CDR3 is CASSLRRDRVYEQYF. The CDR3 DNA reads as TGTGCCAGCAGCTTACGCCGGGACAGGGTCTACGAGCAGTACTTC.

The chain is built from TRBV10-3 and TRBJ1-4, with no clear D. This CDR3 comprises 16 residues. V was shortened by 6 bases and J by 2 bases, with 16 bases between the two germline ends. The germline V gene encodes CDR1 ENHRY and CDR2 SYGVKD. Here the CDR3 DNA reads TGTGCCATCAGCGCCGATTATTTATGGACTAATGAAAAACTGTTTTTT. Amino acids: CAISADYLWTNEKLFF.

The chain has TRBV6-5 and TRBJ2-7, with D unresolved. V lost 2 bases and J 2 bases, leaving 10 bases between the germline ends. Germline CDR1 and CDR2: MNHEY and SVGAGI. The CDR3 sequence is 14 residues long. The CDR3 sequence is CASSYGRTAYEQYF. CDR3 DNA: TGTGCCAGCAGTTACGGACGGACCGCCTACGAGCAGTACTTC.

Written as DNA, the CDR3 is TGTGCCAGCAGCCATTCCGGGATGAACACTGAAGCTTTCTTT. This sequence encodes CASSHSGMNTEAFF. The genes are TRBV14 and TRBJ1-1; D ambiguous. The germline CDR1 and CDR2 sequences are SGHDN and FVKESK. V lost 3 bases to trimming and J lost 0 bases, with 8 bases between them. CDR3 length: 14 amino acids.

This clone has just a few counts. CDR3 DNA sequence: TGTGCCAGCAGTTTTGATCTAGCGTCGGAGCAGTTCTTC. Encoded protein: CASSFDLASEQFF. This sequence joins TRBV5-8 and TRBJ2-1; D is possibly TRBD2 (6 bases). The V and J ends lost 5 bases and 10 bases respectively, with 16 bases between them. This CDR3 contains 13 residues. Germline assignment: CDR1 SGHTS and CDR2 YDEGEE.

This chain links TRBV7-9 with TRBJ1-2; a weak D match, TRBD1 (6 bases). CDR3 length: 18 residues. V was pared by 5 bases and J by 0 bases, with 22 bases between. Germline V lookup: CDR1 SEHNR, CDR2 FQNEAQ (reference sequence). The CDR3 coding sequence is TGTGCCAGCAGCCCGCGCAGCCCACGGGACAAGACTAACTATGGCTACACCTTC. Translation: CASSPRSPRDKTNYGYTF.

The chain joins TRBV28 to TRBJ2-1, with D possibly being TRBD2 (5 bases). V was clipped by 3 bases and J by 2 bases, with 11 bases between them. Germline CDR1 MDHEN, CDR2 SYDVKM. This CDR3 is built from 15 residues. The CDR3 region has the DNA TGTGCCAGCAGTTTTCCTCAGCGGACCTACAATGAGCAGTTCTTC. The encoded protein is CASSFPQRTYNEQFF.

A single count supports this clone. The chain links TRBV28 to TRBJ2-7, with no clear D. Germline V gene lookup returns CDR1 MDHEN and CDR2 SYDVKM. The CDR3 loop spans 13 amino acids. V lost 5 bases and J 6 bases, leaving 14 bases between the germline ends. CDR3 sequence (DNA): TGTGCCAGCAGTCCCAACGGGTGGATCGAGCAGTACTTC. Translating gives CASSPNGWIEQYF.

The rearrangement links TRBV19 to TRBJ2-4, with a possible D match to TRBD1 (5 bases). This CDR3 region has 16 residues. Trimming shortened V by 4 bases and J by 1 base, and 14 bases separated the two germline ends. Germline V gives CDR1 LNHDA, CDR2 SQIVND (reference sequence). The CDR3 loop is CASSRGPGGAKNIQYF. The DNA for the CDR3 is TGTGCCAGTAGTAGGGGCCCCGGTGGGGCCAAAAACATTCAGTACTTC. The entire variable domain, with the rest obtained from reference TRBV19 and TRBJ2-4, is as follows: DGGITQSPKYLFRKEGQNVTLSCEQNLNHDAMYWYRQDPGQGLRLIYYSQIVNDFQKGDIAEGYSVSREKKESFPLTVTSAQKNPTAFYLCASSRGPGGAKNIQYFGAGTRLSVL.